This T cell receptor beta chain derives from a study of beta chain features in type 1 diabetes (dated by TCRdb to the late 2010s). For context, the study as a whole: Mean age, gender distribution, total cell number and subset yield were not different between patients and healthy donors. Regulatory and stem cell-like memory subsets were isolated from only 8 patients and about eight healthy donors, whereas naive and central memory subsets came from all 30 or so donors. Across all samples, roughly 110,000,000 sorted cells were examined, and cell number per subset correlated strongly with RNA yield. The study compared the TCRB repertoires of sorted circulating CD4+ T cell subsets in recently diagnosed type 1 diabetes patients with those in matched healthy donors. Broader findings and caveats from the paper: Patients with type 1 diabetes made fewer insertions and deleted more nucleotides at VDJ recombination sites, implying thymic rearrangement abnormalities. Because small numbers of individuals were included in the HLA sub-analyses, any influence of HLA type on TCRB rearrangement was left unresolved. Because cDNA was sequenced instead of genomic DNA, highly expressing activated cells could be over-represented, though the groups showed no difference in activation or CD3 levels. PCR may preferentially amplify shorter templates, but because patient and control samples were amplified and corrected together, any resulting skew would affect both groups equally. Naive, central memory and regulatory TCRB repertoires appeared to be more alike among patients than among healthy donors. A moderate but significant shortening of TCRB CDR3 length was observed in type 1 diabetes patients in all four CD4+ subsets.

This clone turned up a few times. Its antigen remains unidentified. One base away there is no much larger clone; base qualities are not given. Taken from the germline V gene, the CDR1 and CDR2 loops are SGDLS and YYNGEE. Germline trimming amounts to 3 bases on V and 2 bases on J, with 8 as the count of junction bases outside the gene matches. From the cysteine through the phenylalanine, the CDR3 covers 15 amino acids. Only the CDR3 part of the read is kept: 45 bases, read in frame from the first base. The High Capacity cDNA Reverse Transcription Kit was used to reverse transcribe all of the isolated RNA, meaning that expressed TCRB transcripts were what got sequenced. Deep immunoSEQ sequencing was applied to naive, central memory and regulatory T cell samples, giving an average of about 3.6 million total reads per sample. After sorted cells were lysed in RLT buffer, RNA was extracted with DNase-treated RNeasy Micro or Mini kits, with the choice depending on cell number. To prevent cross-contamination, each cell subset was processed individually, whereas patient and healthy donor samples were processed jointly. The immunoSEQ multiplex PCR was used to amplify TCRB sequences from cDNA, yielding 87-bp fragments that span the CDR3 region. Sequencing of the amplicons was done on the Illumina HiSeq platform. In the authors' own workflow: Synthetic template baselines were used to correct PCR bias computationally, reads within Hamming distance 2 were collapsed, and singletons that could not be merged were discarded. Reads were aligned against IMGT to assign V, D and J genes, CDR3 length and insertions or deletions at six rearrangement sites. Within each subset, clonotype counts were normalized to sorted cell number, and only after that were true diversity and Gini coefficients computed with the tcR R package. The overlap coefficient, calculated on TCRB nucleotide sequences, was used to quantify repertoire sharing. As a proxy for the pre-selection repertoire, out-of-frame TCRB sequences from naive cells were analyzed. TCRdb retrieved this table from immuneACCESS and kept in-frame rearrangements only. Not all clones are present; in checked studies, unresolved V genes account for under half, and no reason is known for the remainder. That table supplies the V and J calls and clone size; D and trimming were determined from the DNA. The sample has 500,000 to 650,000 clones on record, over 10% of them singletons. The ten largest clones represent around 0.12% of the sample.

Each donor gave one peripheral blood draw, approximately 120 mL on average, collected into heparinised tubes. Naive, central memory, regulatory and stem cell-like memory CD4+ T cells were sorted on a BD FACSAria II using a panel including CD45RO, CCR7, CD25, CD127, CD95 and CD27. Purity was above 98% for every sorted population. PBMCs were separated immediately by Lymphoprep density gradient centrifugation and were stained directly, without being cultured. To minimize batch effects, samples were stained and sorted in pairs, one healthy donor with one patient per experiment. Sequenced: naive CD4+ T cells from blood. The cell subset or site label here, explained by the study, means: true naive CD4+ T cells. The receptor comes from a man under 40 with type 1 diabetes. The receptor chain draws on TRBV9 and TRBJ2-7; 7 junctional bases match TRBD1. Here the CDR3 is given as CASSASGTEPYEQYF. Read as DNA, the sequence is TGTGCCAGCAGCGCTTCCGGGACAGAGCCCTACGAGCAGTACTTC. Full variable domain (CDR3 extended with the reference TRBV9 and TRBJ2-7 proteins): DSGVTQTPKHLITATGQRVTLRCSPRSGDLSVYWYQQSLDQGLQFLIQYYNGEERAKGNILERFSAQQFPDLHSELNLSSLELGDSALYFCASSASGTEPYEQYFGPGTRLTVT.